The 17 T cell receptor beta chains presented below share a single source sample, sequenced in a study of pediatric ulcerative colitis. During colonoscopy, one to two rectal pinch biopsies were collected. The repertoire was sequenced with immunoSEQ multiplex PCR; TCRdb's copy has only in-frame clones and lacks some. The sample has 20,000 to 30,000 clones, 55% to 75% seen once. Material: gut tissue. These TCRs come from a boy between 10 and 17 years old with severe ulcerative colitis.

This clone was counted only a few times. The genes are TRBV7-6 and TRBJ2-1, with 7 bases lining up with TRBD1. This CDR3 has 16 residues. Per germline, CDR1 SGHVS and CDR2 FNYEAQ. V dropped 3 bases and J dropped 5; count of bases not matched to a gene: 10. As DNA, the CDR3 is TGTGCCAGCAGCTTGTTAACAGGGGCAGGTCACAATGAGCAGTTCTTC. It specifies CASSLLTGAGHNEQFF.

J is TRBJ2-3 and V is TRBV5-1; tentative D call: TRBD2 (6 bases). This CDR3 is built from 14 residues. Trimming removed 1 base from V and 5 bases from J, with 11 bases in between. Germline CDR1 SGHRS, CDR2 YFSETQ. CDR3 nucleotide sequence: TGCGCCAGCAGCTTGTCCGGGAGTATAGATACGCAGTATTTT. Protein sequence: CASSLSGSIDTQYF. Complete variable domain (other parts from reference TRBV5-1 and TRBJ2-3): KAGVTQTPRYLIKTRGQQVTLSCSPISGHRSVSWYQQTPGQGLQFLFEYFSETQRNKGNFPGRFSGRQFSNSRSEMNVSTLELGDSALYLCASSLSGSIDTQYFGPGTRLTVL.

The chain uses TRBV4-3 and TRBJ2-3; 7 bases fit TRBD2. Germline V gives CDR1 LGHNA, CDR2 YSLEER. This CDR3 is built from 16 residues. V gave up 2 bases and J gave up 0 bases; unmatched junction bases: 5. CDR3 region: CASSQWLAASTDTQYF. The CDR3, as DNA: TGCGCCAGCAGCCAATGGCTAGCGGCTAGCACAGATACGCAGTATTTT.

CDR3 sequence reads: CASSISGQVYSNQPQHF. In nucleotides, the CDR3 is TGTGCCAGTAGTATATCGGGACAGGTGTATAGCAATCAGCCCCAGCATTTT. V and J are TRBV19 and TRBJ1-5; TRBD1 agrees at 8 bases. This CDR3 comprises 17 residues. The V segment lost 2 bases and the J segment 0 bases; nucleotides outside the gene matches: 6. The germline V gene encodes CDR1 LNHDA and CDR2 SQIVND (reference sequence).

This clone has a handful of counts. The rearrangement uses TRBV27 and TRBJ1-2; 8 nucleotides line up with TRBD1. The CDR3 covers 15 residues. Germline lookup yields CDR1 MNHEY and CDR2 SMNVEV (reference sequence). After removal of 6 bases from V and 6 bases from J, the junction contained 12 bases not matched to a gene. The CDR3 region is CASRLLQGVFDGYTF. The DNA of the CDR3 is TGTGCCAGCAGACTTTTACAGGGGGTTTTCGATGGCTACACCTTC.

This sequence joins TRBV29-1 and TRBJ2-1, with a weak D call TRBD2 (5 bases). CDR1 is SQVTM and CDR2 is ANQGSEA in the germline V gene. V gave up 1 base and J gave up 6 bases, with 22 bases separating them. The CDR3 totals 17 residues. The CDR3 DNA reads as TGCAGCGTTGAAGTTCTACTCGATCTCGAGACTACCAATGAGCAGTTCTTC. This sequence encodes CSVEVLLDLETTNEQFF.

This clone was picked up one time. The chain uses TRBV6-6 and TRBJ2-1; TRBD2 agrees at 13 bases. Germline V gives CDR1 MNHNY, CDR2 SVGAGI (reference sequence). Trimming took 5 bases from V and 8 from J; bases not matched to a gene: 6. The CDR3 consists of 15 residues. CDR3 protein: CASSITSGRAYEQFF. The DNA for the CDR3 is TGTGCCAGCAGTATCACTAGCGGGAGGGCCTATGAGCAGTTCTTC.

V usage is TRBV15 and J usage is TRBJ2-5; a weak D match, TRBD2 (5 bases). Trimming took 0 bases from V and 4 from J, leaving 12 bases between them. Germline V gives CDR1 LNHNV, CDR2 YYDKDF (reference sequence). The CDR3 has 15 amino acids. CDR3 region: CATSRDGLAGETQYF. The CDR3, as DNA: TGTGCCACCAGCAGAGATGGGCTAGCAGGAGAGACCCAGTACTTC.

The V call is TRBV27, the J call TRBJ1-2, with D possibly being TRBD1 (5 bases). V lost 4 bases and J lost 8, with 11 bases in between. This CDR3 contains 12 residues. The germline gives CDR1 MNHEY, CDR2 SMNVEV (reference sequence). CDR3: CASSSPGGGYTF. The CDR3 DNA reads TGTGCCAGCAGTTCACCGGGGGGGGGCTACACCTTC.

V and J are TRBV5-4 and TRBJ2-2; 11 bases fit TRBD2. The V and J ends lost 4 bases and 0 bases, in that order; junction bases with no gene match: 5. CDR1 is SGHNT, CDR2 YYREEE, per germline (reference sequence). The CDR3 has 17 amino acids. CDR3: CASSRPGLAANTGELFF. Here the CDR3 DNA reads TGTGCCAGCAGCCGGCCGGGACTAGCGGCGAACACCGGGGAGCTGTTTTTT.

The chain recombines TRBV19 with TRBJ2-1, with 9 bases fitting TRBD2. Germline CDR1 is LNHDA and CDR2 is SQIVND (reference sequence). Unmatched junction bases numbered 7, after V lost 7 bases and J lost 3 bases. The CDR3 runs to 15 residues. Here the CDR3 reads CASTSLAGSYNEQFF. As DNA, the CDR3 is TGTGCCAGTACCTCCCTAGCGGGAAGCTACAATGAGCAGTTCTTC.

The chain is built from TRBV6-1 and TRBJ2-2; 8 bases match TRBD2. The CDR3 is 14 residues long. V trimming: 5 bases; J trimming: 7 bases; junction bases outside the gene matches: 6. Germline values: CDR1 MNHNS, CDR2 SASEGT. The CDR3 loop is CASSNGLAIGELFF. The CDR3 nucleotides read TGTGCCAGCAGTAACGGACTAGCAATCGGGGAGCTGTTTTTT.

The chain recombines TRBV4-2 with TRBJ2-1; 11 bases line up with TRBD1. CDR3 size: 16 residues. Unmatched junction bases numbered 8, after V lost 4 bases and J lost 6 bases. CDR1 and CDR2 (germline): LGHNA, YNFKEQ. The CDR3 DNA reads as TGTGCCAGCAGCCGGACCGGGACAGGGGGGATCAATGAGCAGTTCTTC. Residues: CASSRTGTGGINEQFF.

The chain joins TRBV30 to TRBJ2-5; unclear D gene. Germline V gives CDR1 GTSNPN, CDR2 SVGIG (reference sequence). Trimming pared 2 bases from V and 5 bases from J, leaving 9 bases between. There are 12 residues in the CDR3. CDR3 sequence (DNA): TGTGCCTGGAGTACTCTAGGTGAGACCCAGTACTTC. Its translation is CAWSTLGETQYF.

This chain links TRBV27 with TRBJ1-5; no reliable D call. Germline assignment: CDR1 MNHEY and CDR2 SMNVEV (reference sequence). The CDR3 extends over 13 amino acids. Trimming removed 8 bases from V and 3 bases from J, with 11 bases in between. In DNA, the CDR3 is TGTGCCAGCGGCATTACATTCAATCAGCCCCAGCATTTT. Translated: CASGITFNQPQHF.

The chain recombines TRBV7-9 with TRBJ2-5; TRBD1 or TRBD2 may be the D gene (6 bases each). This CDR3 has 13 amino acids. The V end was cut by 4 bases, the J end by 1 base, with 7 bases between. Germline loops: CDR1 SEHNR, CDR2 FQNEAQ (reference sequence). Here the CDR3 reads CASSSGAQETQYF. The DNA for the CDR3 is TGTGCCAGCAGCTCGGGGGCCCAAGAGACCCAGTACTTC.

The chain employs TRBV29-1 and TRBJ2-1; D perhaps matches TRBD2 (5 bases). Germline CDR1 is SQVTM and CDR2 is ANQGSEA. V was shortened by 4 bases and J by 3 bases, with 13 bases between the two germline ends. This CDR3 has 14 amino acids. CDR3 region: CSVVQLVDYNEQFF. CDR3 in DNA: TGCAGCGTTGTCCAACTAGTTGACTACAATGAGCAGTTCTTC.